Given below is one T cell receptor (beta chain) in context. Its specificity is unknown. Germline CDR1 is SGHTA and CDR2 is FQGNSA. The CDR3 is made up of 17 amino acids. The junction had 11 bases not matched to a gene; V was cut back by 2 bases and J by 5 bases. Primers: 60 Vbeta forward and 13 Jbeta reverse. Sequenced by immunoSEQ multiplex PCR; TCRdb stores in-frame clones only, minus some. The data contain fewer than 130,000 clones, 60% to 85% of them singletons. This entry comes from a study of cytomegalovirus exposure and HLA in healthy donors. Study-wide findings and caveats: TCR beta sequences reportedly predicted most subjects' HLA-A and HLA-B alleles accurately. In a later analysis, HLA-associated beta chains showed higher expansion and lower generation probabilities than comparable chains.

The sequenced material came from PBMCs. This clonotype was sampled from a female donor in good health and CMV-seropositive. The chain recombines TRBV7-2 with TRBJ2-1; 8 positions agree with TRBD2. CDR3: CASSLTAGAILNNEQFF. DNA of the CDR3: TGTGCCAGCAGCTTAACAGCGGGGGCCATCCTTAACAATGAGCAGTTCTTC.